This T cell receptor beta chain was documented in a study of Ad26.COV2.S vaccination and SARS-CoV-2 variants (dated by TCRdb to 2020 to 2022). Background on the whole study: Vaccine-arm donors came from COV1001, a multicentre, randomized, double-blind, placebo-controlled phase I-IIa trial of Ad26.COV2.S in healthy adults. Ad26.COV2.S was given intramuscularly at 5x10^10 or 1x10^11 viral particles, as a single shot or as two shots 56 days apart. The TCR-sequenced set comprised about 30 samples: about 19 Ad26.COV2.S vaccine recipients, 5 placebo recipients and 8 SARS-CoV-2 convalescent individuals. Throughout the experiments and outcome assessment, investigators stayed blinded to trial group allocation. Trial participants were randomized into five groups of five: low-dose or high-dose Ad26.COV2.S given once or twice, or placebo on both occasions. The specificity and breadth of SARS-CoV-2-reactive T cell receptors after Ad26.COV2.S vaccination were assessed by TCRbeta repertoire sequencing.

Spanning cysteine to phenylalanine, the CDR3 consists of 14 amino acids. The retained sequence is limited to the CDR3, 42 bases, with the frame set at the first base. The germline ends are 4 bases apart after V is trimmed by 1 base and J by 0 bases. CDR1 and CDR2 are read off the germline V gene as MNHNS and SASEGT. With regard to this clone: It has no known antigen specificity. The input lacks base qualities; no much larger clone sits a single base away.

TCRbeta CDR3 regions were sequenced with the immunoSEQ Assay. After extraction, genomic DNA underwent amplification by bias-controlled multiplex PCR, followed by high-throughput sequencing. Regarding the original processing steps: To quantify the absolute abundance of each unique TCRbeta CDR3 region, sequences were collapsed and filtered. Usable DNA was measured by amplifying reference genes present in all nucleated cells, and TCRbeta template counts were normalized to that usable DNA to estimate T cell fraction. Repertoire TCRs were annotated as SARS-CoV-2-specific by exact matching of V gene, CDR3 amino acid sequence and J gene to a known reactive TCR set. The reference SARS-CoV-2 TCR set came from MIRA and was filtered for enrichment in COVID-19-positive ImmuneCODE repertoires, removing public or cross-reactive TCRs. Drawing on the MIRA antigens, annotated TCRs were analysed further at the level of specific ORF or position within ORF. Breadth was defined as annotated unique rearrangements over total unique productive rearrangements; depth was the summed frequency of those rearrangements. Group comparisons of TCR breadth used two-sided Wilcoxon rank-sum tests. TCRdb mirrors the immuneACCESS table, restricted to in-frame sequences. Some clones are absent from its copies; in checked studies, under half trace to an unresolved V gene, and the reason for the others is unknown. Clone size and the V and J calls come from that table; the DNA yielded D and trimming. Counted in this sample were about 680,000 clones; about 90% of them appeared once. Of the sample, about 1.5% falls within the top ten clones.

On the study overall, not on this receptor specifically: The authors noted that the TCR breadth and depth analyses may have underestimated total T cell responses. Substantial breadth of spike-specific CD8+ and CD4+ T cell responses was reported after vaccination. Non-spike TCR breadth was comparable between vaccine and placebo recipients, consistent with the vaccine containing only spike. The study was not powered to compare responses between vaccine doses or regimens. Higher spike-specific TCR breadth was observed in Ad26.COV2.S recipients than in placebo recipients (P = 0.0014).

The treatment or condition label, read with the paper, signifies: about 20 received Ad26.COV2.S at low or high dose, single or two shots; roughly five received placebo; per-sample allocation not given. Repertoires of vaccine and placebo recipients were sequenced from samples collected on day 63 after the first injection. Between 29 July and 7 August 2020, Cohort 1b enrolled approximately 26 adults aged 18-55 years at one site in Boston, USA. Ad26.COV2.S was a replication-incompetent adenovirus type 26 vector expressing a prefusion-stabilized SARS-CoV-2 spike protein from the original Wuhan strain.

This TCR was sampled from a person between 18 and 65 years old who received the Ad26.COV2.S COVID-19 vaccine or a placebo. Rearrangement joined TRBV6-1 to TRBJ1-5; no D gene can be assigned with confidence. This specimen consisted of peripheral blood, obtained in a trial of Ad26.COV2.S vaccine versus placebo. CDR3 protein: CASSEGGSNQPQHF. The DNA reads as follows: TGTGCCAGCAGTGAAGGGGGTAGCAATCAGCCCCAGCATTTT.